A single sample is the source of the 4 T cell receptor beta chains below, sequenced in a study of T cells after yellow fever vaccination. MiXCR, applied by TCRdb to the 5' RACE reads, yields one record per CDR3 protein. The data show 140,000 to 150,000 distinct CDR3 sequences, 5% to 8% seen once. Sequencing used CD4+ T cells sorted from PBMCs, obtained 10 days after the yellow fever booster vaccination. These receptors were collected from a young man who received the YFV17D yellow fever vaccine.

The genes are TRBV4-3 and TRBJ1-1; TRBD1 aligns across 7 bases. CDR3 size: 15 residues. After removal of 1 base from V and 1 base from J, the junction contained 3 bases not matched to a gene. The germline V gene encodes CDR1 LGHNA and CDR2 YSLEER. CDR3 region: CASSQADRENTEAFF. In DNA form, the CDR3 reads TGCGCCAGCAGCCAAGCTGACAGGGAGAACACTGAAGCTTTCTTT.

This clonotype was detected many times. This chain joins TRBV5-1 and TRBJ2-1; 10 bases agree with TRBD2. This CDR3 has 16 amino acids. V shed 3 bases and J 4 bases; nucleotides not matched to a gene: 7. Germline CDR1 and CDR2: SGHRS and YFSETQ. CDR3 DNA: TGCGCCAGCAGCTCCTATCAGACTAGCGGGTACAATGAGCAGTTCTTC. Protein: CASSSYQTSGYNEQFF. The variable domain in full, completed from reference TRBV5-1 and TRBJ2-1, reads KAGVTQTPRYLIKTRGQQVTLSCSPISGHRSVSWYQQTPGQGLQFLFEYFSETQRNKGNFPGRFSGRQFSNSRSEMNVSTLELGDSALYLCASSSYQTSGYNEQFFGPGTRLTVL.

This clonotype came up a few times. The CDR3 here is CATSRDADYNEQFF. For the CDR3, the DNA is TGTGCCACCAGCAGAGATGCAGATTACAATGAGCAGTTCTTC. The chain couples TRBV15 to TRBJ2-1; no reliable D call. Deletions cut 0 bases from V and 4 bases from J, with 7 bases between. This CDR3 is 14 amino acids long. Germline-derived CDR1 and CDR2 are LNHNV and YYDKDF (reference sequence).

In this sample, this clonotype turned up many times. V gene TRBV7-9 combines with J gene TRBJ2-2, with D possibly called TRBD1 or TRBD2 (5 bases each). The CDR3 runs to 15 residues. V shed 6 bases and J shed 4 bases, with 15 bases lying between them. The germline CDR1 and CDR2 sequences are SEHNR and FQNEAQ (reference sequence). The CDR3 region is CASSQRRGVTGELFF. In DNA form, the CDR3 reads TGTGCCAGCAGTCAGAGGAGAGGGGTCACCGGGGAGCTGTTTTTT.